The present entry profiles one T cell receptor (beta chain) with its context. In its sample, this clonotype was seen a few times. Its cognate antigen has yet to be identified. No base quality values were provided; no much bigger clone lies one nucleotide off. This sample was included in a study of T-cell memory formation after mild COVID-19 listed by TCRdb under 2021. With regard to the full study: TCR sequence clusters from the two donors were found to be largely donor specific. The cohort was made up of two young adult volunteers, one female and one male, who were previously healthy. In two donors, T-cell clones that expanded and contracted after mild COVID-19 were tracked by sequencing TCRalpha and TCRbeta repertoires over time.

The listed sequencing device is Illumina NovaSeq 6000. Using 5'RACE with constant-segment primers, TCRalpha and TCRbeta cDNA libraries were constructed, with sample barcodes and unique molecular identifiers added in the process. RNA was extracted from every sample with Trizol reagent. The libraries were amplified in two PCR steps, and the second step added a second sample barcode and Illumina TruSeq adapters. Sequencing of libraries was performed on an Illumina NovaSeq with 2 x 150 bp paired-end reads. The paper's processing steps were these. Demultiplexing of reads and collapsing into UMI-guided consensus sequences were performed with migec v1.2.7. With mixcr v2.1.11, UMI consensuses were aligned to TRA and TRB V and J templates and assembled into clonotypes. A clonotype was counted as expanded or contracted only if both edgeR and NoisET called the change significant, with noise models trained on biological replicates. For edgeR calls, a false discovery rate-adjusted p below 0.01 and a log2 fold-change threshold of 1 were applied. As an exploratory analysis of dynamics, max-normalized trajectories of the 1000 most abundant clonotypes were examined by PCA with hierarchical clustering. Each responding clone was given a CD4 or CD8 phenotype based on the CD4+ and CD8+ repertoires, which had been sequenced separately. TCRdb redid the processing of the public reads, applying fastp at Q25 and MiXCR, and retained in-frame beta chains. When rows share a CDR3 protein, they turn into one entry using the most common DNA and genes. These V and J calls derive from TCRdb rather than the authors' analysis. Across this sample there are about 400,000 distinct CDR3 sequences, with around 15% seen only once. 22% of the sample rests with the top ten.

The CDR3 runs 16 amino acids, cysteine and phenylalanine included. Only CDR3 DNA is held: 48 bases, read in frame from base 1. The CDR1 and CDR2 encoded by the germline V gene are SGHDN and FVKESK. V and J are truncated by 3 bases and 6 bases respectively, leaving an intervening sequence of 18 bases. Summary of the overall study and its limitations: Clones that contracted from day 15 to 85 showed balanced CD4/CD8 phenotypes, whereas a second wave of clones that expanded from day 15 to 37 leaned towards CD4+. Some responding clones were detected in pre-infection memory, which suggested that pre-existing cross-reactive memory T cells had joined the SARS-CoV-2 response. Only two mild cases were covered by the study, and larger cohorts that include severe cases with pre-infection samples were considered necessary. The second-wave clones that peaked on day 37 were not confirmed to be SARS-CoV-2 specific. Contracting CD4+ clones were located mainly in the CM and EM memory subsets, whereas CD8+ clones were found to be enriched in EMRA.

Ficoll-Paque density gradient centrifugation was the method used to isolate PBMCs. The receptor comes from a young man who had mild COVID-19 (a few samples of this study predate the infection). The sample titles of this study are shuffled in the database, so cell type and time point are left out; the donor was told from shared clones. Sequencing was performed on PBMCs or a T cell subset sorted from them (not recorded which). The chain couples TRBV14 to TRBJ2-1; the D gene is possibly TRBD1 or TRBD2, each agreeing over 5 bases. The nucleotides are TGTGCCAGCAGCCATTTGCGGGCAGGGATGGGCAATGAGCAGTTCTTC. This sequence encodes CASSHLRAGMGNEQFF. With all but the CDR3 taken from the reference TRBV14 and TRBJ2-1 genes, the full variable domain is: EAGVTQFPSHSVIEKGQTVTLRCDPISGHDNLYWYRRVMGKEIKFLLHFVKESKQDESGMPNNRFLAERTGGTYSTLKVQPAELEDSGVYFCASSHLRAGMGNEQFFGPGTRLTVL.